The clone carrying this TCR beta chain was seen once. Its antigen is still unknown. It was with 60 Vbeta and 13 Jbeta primers that the PCR ran. Sequencing used immunoSEQ multiplex PCR; TCRdb keeps in-frame clones, though not all of them. The sample includes 65,000 to 95,000 clones, over 75% of them seen just once. Healthy bone marrow donors formed the donor group. The sample originates from a study of cytomegalovirus exposure and HLA in healthy donors. Study results and limitations: In a later analysis, specific HLA alleles were associated with approximately 17,000 TCR beta sequences at a 0.05 false discovery rate. Based on reports, TCR beta sequences accurately predicted HLA-A and HLA-B alleles for most subjects.

Material for sequencing was PBMCs. The sequence came from a human donor in good health.

CDR3 residues: CASSYGSDGVNEQFF. CDR3 bases: TGTGCCAGCAGTTACGGCTCAGATGGTGTGAATGAGCAGTTCTTC. The V call is TRBV6-6, the J call TRBJ2-1, with D unresolved. This CDR3 region has 15 residues. The germline V and J ends were trimmed by 2 bases and 7 bases, with 15 bases remaining between them. From germline, CDR1 is MNHNY and CDR2 SVGAGI (reference sequence).